A selection of T cell receptor beta chains follows, all from one sample in a study of T cells in Graves' hyperthyroidism and ophthalmopathy. TCRdb called the multiplex PCR reads again in MiXCR, with one record for every CDR3 protein. The data contain about 480,000 distinct CDR3 sequences, 24% of them singletons. The sample comprised blood. All receptors come from a woman aged 25 to 39 with Graves' ophthalmopathy. The CDR3 runs from the conserved cysteine through the conserved F or W. Each record gives: D gene, V gene, CDR3 protein. D genes are given only for firm matches.

. TRBV14 CASSQGGFYGYTF
TRBD1 TRBV4-1 CASSQVYGQGSIYGYTF
. TRBV28 CASSPGLGKGQSYEQYF
TRBD1 TRBV30 CAWSRQGGTEAFF
. TRBV6-5 CASRGISYEQYF
TRBD1 TRBV14 CASSQMGQGAIETQYF
. TRBV28 CATGRGHSYEQYF
. TRBV30 CAWSVLRTNTGELFF
. TRBV18 CASSPGPGGNTEAFF
. TRBV19 CASIGVLGQNTGELFF
. TRBV20-1 CSASDLGQFETQYF
. TRBV28 CASTTTASTYEQYF
. TRBV9 CASSVSDSSYGYTF
TRBD1 TRBV7-8 CASSFVRWDRGAKNIQYF
TRBD1 TRBV11-2 CASSQGAGQETQYF
. TRBV19 CASSFRQANYGYTF
TRBD1 TRBV6-2/TRBV6-3 CASSLGTGGLGYTF
TRBD1 TRBV24-1 CATSDARGQGARYGYTF
. TRBV6-5 CASSSTGYRAPGELFF
. TRBV2 CASTLGAAGMNTEAFF
TRBD1 TRBV5-6 CASSSQGDHGYTF
TRBD1 TRBV7-6 CASSTAGTGRETKYF
TRBD2 TRBV9 CASSVVSLAGGATGELFF
TRBD1 TRBV6-1 CASSETWDRGQETQYF
TRBD1 TRBV7-6 CASSPGTGGRYEQYF
TRBD1 TRBV6-5 CASSSRRDSDRGYTF
. TRBV2 CASSEATSLETQYF
. TRBV2 CASSGPARTNQPQHF